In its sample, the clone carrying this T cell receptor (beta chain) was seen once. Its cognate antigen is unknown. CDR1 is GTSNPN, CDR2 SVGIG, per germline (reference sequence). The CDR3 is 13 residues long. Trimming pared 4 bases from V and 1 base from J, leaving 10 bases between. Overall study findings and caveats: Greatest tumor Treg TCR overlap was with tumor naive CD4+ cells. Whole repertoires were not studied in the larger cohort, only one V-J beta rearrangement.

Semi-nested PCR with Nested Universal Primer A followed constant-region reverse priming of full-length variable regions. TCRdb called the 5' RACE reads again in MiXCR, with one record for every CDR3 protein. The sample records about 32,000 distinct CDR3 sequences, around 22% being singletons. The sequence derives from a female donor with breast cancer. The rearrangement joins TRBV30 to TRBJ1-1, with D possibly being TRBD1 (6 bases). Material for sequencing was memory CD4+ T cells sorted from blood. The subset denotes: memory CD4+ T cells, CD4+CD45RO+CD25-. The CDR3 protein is CAWTGDANTEAFF. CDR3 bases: TGTGCCTGGACAGGGGACGCGAACACTGAAGCTTTCTTT. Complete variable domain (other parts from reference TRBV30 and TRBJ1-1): SQTIHQWPATLVQPVGSPLSLECTVEGTSNPNLYWYRQAAGRGLQLLFYSVGIGQISSEVPQNLSASRPQDRQFILSSKKLLLSDSGFYLCAWTGDANTEAFFGQGTRLTVV.